Presented here are 26 T cell receptor beta chains from one specimen sequenced in a study of T cell responses to AZD1222 COVID-19 vaccine. Clones were read by immunoSEQ multiplex PCR, and TCRdb kept only the in-frame ones, dropping some. The sample holds 90,000 to 150,000 clones; approximately 90% are singletons and the top ten take approximately 4.9%. Sequenced here: peripheral blood, sampled on day 0 of AZD1222 vaccination. The receptors were sampled from an adult in good health.

The chain is built from TRBV12-3 or TRBV12-4 and TRBJ1-2; TRBD1 is a possible D gene (6 bases). This CDR3 has 11 residues. V was shortened by 10 bases and J by 5 bases, with 11 bases between the two germline ends. The CDR3 DNA is TGTGCCATCCATACAGGGTATGGCTACACCTTC. Its protein is CAIHTGYGYTF.

This rearrangement joins TRBV15 to TRBJ2-1; D not certain. V gave up 0 bases and J gave up 6 bases, with 6 bases separating them. This CDR3 is built from 13 residues. The V gene's germline CDR1 is LNHNV and CDR2 YYDKDF (reference sequence). As DNA, the CDR3 is TGTGCCACCAGCAGAGATCAAGCCAATGAGCAGTTCTTC. Its protein is CATSRDQANEQFF. The full variable domain, in which reference TRBV15 and TRBJ2-1 provide the parts outside the CDR3, is DAMVIQNPRYQVTQFGKPVTLSCSQTLNHNVMYWYQQKSSQAPKLLFHYYDKDFNNEADTPDNFQSRRPNTSFCFLDIRSPGLGDTAMYLCATSRDQANEQFFGPGTRLTVL.

The V gene is TRBV6-5, the J gene TRBJ1-1; D perhaps matches TRBD1 (5 bases). This CDR3 has 13 residues. Trimming shortened V by 8 bases and J by 3 bases, and 13 bases separated the two germline ends. Germline CDR1 and CDR2: MNHEY and SVGAGI. In DNA form, the CDR3 reads TGTGCCAGCGCGACAGTTGGCTACACTGAAGCTTTCTTT. This codes for CASATVGYTEAFF.

The chain employs TRBV15 and TRBJ1-2; D is ambiguous. There are 15 residues in the CDR3. Germline V gene lookup returns CDR1 LNHNV and CDR2 YYDKDF (reference sequence). Trimming removed 3 bases from V and 6 bases from J, with 17 bases in between. The CDR3: CATSRKDPPTDGYTF. The CDR3 nucleotides read TGTGCCACCAGCAGGAAAGACCCTCCAACGGATGGCTACACCTTC.

The chain has TRBV5-4 and TRBJ2-7; 7 bases line up with TRBD1. Germline values: CDR1 SGHNT, CDR2 YYREEE (reference sequence). The V gene end was trimmed by 4 bases and the J gene end by 3 bases; junction bases not matched to a gene: 4. The CDR3 is made up of 13 amino acids. Written as DNA, the CDR3 is TGTGCCAGCAGCCTAGGACAGGTCTACGAGCAGTACTTC. Protein: CASSLGQVYEQYF.

The chain has TRBV6-1 and TRBJ2-7; D remains unclear. Per the germline V gene, CDR1 is MNHNS and CDR2 is SASEGT. This CDR3 has 11 residues. Trimming stripped 3 bases from V and 6 bases from J, with 6 bases between. The CDR3 loop is CASSEGFEQYF. Written as DNA, the CDR3 is TGTGCCAGCAGTGAGGGCTTCGAGCAGTACTTC.

This clone was picked up one time. The chain recombines TRBV18 with TRBJ2-3; 14 bases agree with TRBD2. The junction had 8 bases not matched to a gene; V was cut back by 0 bases and J by 0 bases. Germline lookup yields CDR1 KGHSH and CDR2 LQKENI. This CDR3 has 20 amino acids. CDR3 residues: CASSPPRRTSGGPSTDTQYF. The CDR3, as DNA: TGTGCCAGCTCACCACCGAGAAGGACTAGCGGGGGGCCTAGCACAGATACGCAGTATTTT.

The gene calls are TRBV20-1 and TRBJ2-4; D is ambiguous. Germline-derived CDR1 and CDR2 are DFQATT and SNEGSKA (reference sequence). This CDR3 contains 13 residues. V lost 3 bases and J lost 0, with 6 bases in between. The CDR3 coding sequence is TGCAGTGCTAGTCAGTTAGCCAAAAACATTCAGTACTTC. It is translated as CSASQLAKNIQYF.

The chain employs TRBV4-2 and TRBJ2-7, with D possibly matching TRBD2 (5 bases). V was shortened by 0 bases and J by 4 bases, with 16 bases between the two germline ends. Germline CDR1 LGHNA, CDR2 YNFKEQ. The CDR3 is 16 amino acids. The CDR3 DNA follows: TGTGCCAGCAGCCAAGATGTTACGAGCGGAGGTTACGAGCAGTACTTC. Translating gives CASSQDVTSGGYEQYF.

This clone was observed once. The gene calls are TRBV6-4 and TRBJ1-6; D is unclear. The ends were cut back, 4 bases at V and 6 bases at J, with 7 bases in the middle. This CDR3 has 13 amino acids. Germline V gene data show CDR1 as MRHNA and CDR2 as SNTAGT. CDR3 residues: CASSAMVNSPLHF. The CDR3 DNA sequence: TGTGCCAGCAGTGCGATGGTTAATTCACCCCTCCACTTT.

The chain joins TRBV7-9 to TRBJ2-1, with TRBD1 as a possible D gene (6 bases). This CDR3 comprises 15 residues. Trimming took off 5 bases at V and 6 bases at J, with 17 bases between the two ends. Germline CDR1 and CDR2: SEHNR and FQNEAQ (reference sequence). The CDR3 loop reads CASSPGTIAANEQFF. CDR3 DNA sequence: TGTGCCAGCAGCCCCGGGACAATCGCGGCCAATGAGCAGTTCTTC.

The chain employs TRBV7-8 and TRBJ1-6; no definite D call. Germline values: CDR1 SGHVS, CDR2 FQNEAQ. This CDR3 spans 14 amino acids. V was pared by 4 bases and J by 8 bases, with 12 bases between. CDR3 residues: CASSSIGSDSPLHF. DNA for the CDR3: TGTGCCAGCAGCTCCATAGGTTCCGATTCACCCCTCCACTTT.

This clone appeared a single time. This chain joins TRBV6-2 or TRBV6-3 and TRBJ1-1, with D uncertain. Trimming shortened V by 6 bases and J by 0 bases, and 8 bases separated the two germline ends. This CDR3 has 13 residues. Per germline, CDR1 MNHEY and CDR2 SVGEGT. The CDR3 nucleotides are TGTGCCAGCAGACCTTTTCTGAACACTGAAGCTTTCTTT. Amino acids: CASRPFLNTEAFF.

The chain uses TRBV7-3 and TRBJ1-4; 8 bases line up with TRBD1. Germline V gene sequence: CDR1 SGHTA, CDR2 FQGTGA. The CDR3 covers 15 residues. Germline trimming cut 6 bases from V and 6 bases from J; bases unmatched to any gene: 9. CDR3 loop: CASRAAGGEYEKLFF. Written as DNA, the CDR3 is TGTGCCAGCAGGGCGGCAGGGGGCGAGTATGAAAAACTGTTTTTT.

The chain combines TRBV20-1 with TRBJ2-3; D gene ambiguous. In germline, CDR1 is DFQATT, CDR2 SNEGSKA (reference sequence). This CDR3 is 11 amino acids long. Here the CDR3 DNA reads TGCAGCCCCCAGAAGGGAGATACGCAGTATTTT. Protein: CSPQKGDTQYF.

The V call is TRBV4-3, the J call TRBJ2-1; unclear D gene. V shed 5 bases and J shed 7 bases, with 12 bases lying between them. In germline, CDR1 is LGHNA, CDR2 YSLEER. The CDR3 has 13 residues. The CDR3 sequence: CASSGSLTNEQFF. The DNA of the CDR3 is TGCGCCAGCAGCGGTTCCCTTACAAATGAGCAGTTCTTC.

This chain links TRBV19 with TRBJ2-1, with 8 bases identical to TRBD2. This CDR3 is built from 15 residues. With 6 bases clipped from V and 1 base from J, the junction kept 5 bases outside the gene matches. Germline V gene data show CDR1 as LNHDA and CDR2 as SQIVND (reference sequence). CDR3 in DNA: TGTGCCAGTAGCGGGGGGGCCGAATCCTACAATGAGCAGTTCTTC. Translation: CASSGGAESYNEQFF. The full variable domain, rest sourced from reference TRBV19 and TRBJ2-1, is DGGITQSPKYLFRKEGQNVTLSCEQNLNHDAMYWYRQDPGQGLRLIYYSQIVNDFQKGDIAEGYSVSREKKESFPLTVTSAQKNPTAFYLCASSGGAESYNEQFFGPGTRLTVL.

The rearrangement uses TRBV19 and TRBJ2-7; no clear D gene. V shed 6 bases and J shed 1 base, with 7 bases lying between them. This CDR3 has 12 residues. CDR1 and CDR2 from the germline V gene are LNHDA and SQIVND (reference sequence). CDR3 DNA: TGTGCCAGTAGAGGAGAGTCCTACGAGCAGTACTTC. Translating it yields CASRGESYEQYF.

This clone was counted between two and nine times. V gene TRBV4-3 combines with J gene TRBJ2-2; D not certain. This CDR3 is built from 16 residues. The germline CDR1 and CDR2 sequences are LGHNA and YSLEER. V lost 0 bases and J 4 bases, leaving 12 bases between the germline ends. CDR3 DNA: TGCGCCAGCAGCCAAGATCTGCGCGGCGGCACCGGGGAGCTGTTTTTT. Translated: CASSQDLRGGTGELFF.

The V call is TRBV6-5, the J call TRBJ1-5; TRBD1 might be the D (5 bases). The CDR3 runs 14 residues. Germline loops: CDR1 MNHEY, CDR2 SVGAGI. V lost 8 bases and J 6 bases, leaving 17 bases between the germline ends. DNA for the CDR3: TGTGCCAGCCACGGGGGTAAAGGGGTTCAGCCCCAGCATTTT. This gives the protein CASHGGKGVQPQHF.

The rearrangement uses TRBV13 and TRBJ2-1, with TRBD1 matching over 9 bases. The ends lost 1 base at V and 7 bases at J; junction bases unmatched: 11. The germline CDR1 and CDR2 sequences are PRHDT and FYEKMQ (reference sequence). CDR3 length: 17 residues. DNA of the CDR3: TGTGCCAGCAGCTTAGAGGCCGGGGACAGGGAGAAGAATGAGCAGTTCTTC. The encoded protein is CASSLEAGDREKNEQFF.

The rearrangement joins TRBV15 to TRBJ1-4, with D possibly being TRBD1 (6 bases). V lost 4 bases to trimming and J lost 10 bases, with 13 bases between them. CDR1 is LNHNV, CDR2 YYDKDF, per germline (reference sequence). The CDR3 sequence is 13 residues long. CDR3: CATSTPLDRKLFF. The DNA of the CDR3 is TGTGCCACCAGCACCCCCTTGGACAGAAAACTGTTTTTT.

This chain uses TRBV18 with TRBJ1-1, with 7 bases aligning to TRBD1. J was trimmed by 0 bases and V by 5 bases; bases with no gene match: 3. CDR1 and CDR2 from the germline V gene are KGHSH and LQKENI. The CDR3 length is 14 residues. CDR3 sequence: CASSSGTVNTEAFF. DNA for the CDR3: TGTGCCAGCTCATCCGGGACAGTGAACACTGAAGCTTTCTTT.

DNA for the CDR3: TGTGCCAGCGTTTATCAGGGATTGAATGAAAAACTGTTTTTT. Translated, it gives CASVYQGLNEKLFF. The chain couples TRBV2 to TRBJ1-4; possible D gene TRBD1, 5 bases. Deletions cut 8 bases from V and 5 bases from J, with 15 bases between. Germline CDR1 and CDR2: SNHLY and FYNNEI. The CDR3 covers 14 residues.

The genes are TRBV4-2 and TRBJ2-7; possibly TRBD2 for D (6 bases). The V gene lost 4 bases and the J gene lost 2 bases, with 12 bases spanning the gap. Germline assignment: CDR1 LGHNA and CDR2 YNFKEQ. The CDR3 is made up of 14 amino acids. The CDR3 DNA sequence: TGTGCCAGCAGCCGCGGGACGGACCCCTACGAGCAGTACTTC. This gives the protein CASSRGTDPYEQYF.

This clone was seen once. The chain couples TRBV6-5 to TRBJ2-2; 8 bases agree with TRBD2. CDR3 length: 15 amino acids. Looked up from germline, CDR1 is MNHEY and CDR2 is SVGAGI. Germline trimming cut 2 bases from V and 8 bases from J; bases unmatched to any gene: 7. The chain's CDR3 is CASSYMGLVVGELFF. In DNA form, the CDR3 reads TGTGCCAGCAGTTACATGGGACTAGTCGTGGGGGAGCTGTTTTTT.